This T cell receptor beta chain was recovered during a study of cytomegalovirus exposure and HLA in healthy donors. TCRdb keeps only in-frame clones here, not all; method: immunoSEQ multiplex PCR. The sample lists fewer than 200,000 clones, less than 95% occurring once. In regard to this clone: As yet, its antigen is unknown.

Study-level points and caveats: The authors listed around 150 TCR beta chains as cytomegalovirus-associated. Later, an analysis found that TCR clusters from the first cohort tended to co-occur in the roughly 120 validation repertoires.

CDR1 and CDR2 (germline): SGHRS, YFSETQ. This CDR3 is built from 14 residues. The V end was cut by 5 bases, the J end by 0 bases, with 10 bases between. This sequence was found in a woman under 30 in good health and CMV-seropositive. The sample was PBMCs. J is TRBJ2-3 and V is TRBV5-1; the D gene is possibly TRBD2 (6 bases). The CDR3 DNA follows: TGCGCCAGCAGAACGGGGGTTAGCACAGATACGCAGTATTTT. Translating it yields CASRTGVSTDTQYF.